Below are 15 T cell receptor beta chains sequenced from a single sample in a study of technical replicates of blood from four donors. TCRdb keeps only in-frame clones here, not all; method: immunoSEQ multiplex PCR. The data contain about 79,000 clones, 94% of them singletons. The specimen sequenced was T cells isolated from PBMCs. The source of these receptors is a human donor in good health.

This clone was seen only once. V usage is TRBV28 and J usage is TRBJ2-5, with 7 bases matching TRBD1. CDR1 and CDR2 (germline): MDHEN, SYDVKM. The junction had 8 bases not matched to a gene; V was cut back by 6 bases and J by 4 bases. CDR3 length: 14 amino acids. The CDR3 loop is CASRDSQGRETQYF. The CDR3 region has the DNA TGTGCCAGCAGGGATTCACAGGGGAGAGAGACCCAGTACTTC.

This chain uses TRBV29-1 with TRBJ2-7; D remains unclear. Trimming took off 5 bases at V and 2 bases at J, with 16 bases between the two ends. The CDR3 contains 14 residues. Germline V lookup: CDR1 SQVTM, CDR2 ANQGSEA. The CDR3 DNA reads as TGCAGCGTTCGTGAGGCCCTGCATACCTACGAGCAGTACTTC. Its translation is CSVREALHTYEQYF.

This chain joins TRBV25-1 and TRBJ2-1; 10 bases are a match to TRBD2. V shed 1 base and J 9 bases; nucleotides not matched to a gene: 9. The CDR3 consists of 16 residues. Germline CDR1 reads MGHDK; CDR2 reads SYGVNS. The CDR3 nucleotides are TGTGCCAGCAGTGAATCAGGGGGGACTAGCGTCCCTGAGCAGTTCTTC. The encoded protein is CASSESGGTSVPEQFF.

This clone has a handful of counts. The V and J genes are TRBV30 and TRBJ1-4; 7 bases are a match to TRBD1. V lost 2 bases and J lost 10; bases outside the gene matches: 13. Germline V lookup: CDR1 GTSNPN, CDR2 SVGIG (reference sequence). The length of the CDR3 is 15 residues. The CDR3 spells CAWSTPYRGSRKLFF. The DNA of the CDR3 is TGTGCCTGGAGTACCCCTTACAGGGGATCGAGAAAACTGTTTTTT.

This rearrangement joins TRBV4-1 to TRBJ2-6; possible D gene TRBD2, 5 bases. The CDR3 has 14 amino acids. The germline V and J ends were trimmed by 5 bases and 2 bases, with 7 bases remaining between them. The germline V gene encodes CDR1 MGHRA and CDR2 YSYEKL. As DNA, the CDR3 is TGCGCCAGCAGCGAGAGGGCTGGGGCCAACGTCCTGACTTTC. Its translation is CASSERAGANVLTF.

CDR3 region: CASSIEQGISPLHF. The CDR3 DNA follows: TGTGCCAGTAGTATTGAGCAGGGGATATCACCCCTCCACTTT. V and J are TRBV19 and TRBJ1-6; the D gene is possibly TRBD1 (6 bases). The CDR3 runs to 14 residues. Trimming removed 3 bases at V and 10 bases at J, with 13 bases between. The germline gives CDR1 LNHDA, CDR2 SQIVND (reference sequence).

This sequence joins TRBV19 and TRBJ1-2; D possibly corresponds to TRBD1 (5 bases). Germline V gives CDR1 LNHDA, CDR2 SQIVND (reference sequence). Trimming removed 7 bases from V and 2 bases from J, with 11 bases in between. This CDR3 spans 13 amino acids. The CDR3 is CASKSSGNYGYTF. In DNA, the CDR3 is TGTGCCAGTAAGTCCTCAGGGAACTATGGCTACACCTTC.

The chain combines TRBV9 with TRBJ2-2; 10 nucleotides match TRBD2. Trimming took 5 bases from V and 2 from J; bases not matched to a gene: 6. The CDR3 covers 16 residues. Germline loops: CDR1 SGDLS, CDR2 YYNGEE. CDR3 bases: TGTGCCAGCAGGCCCCGACTAGCGGGTAACACCGGGGAGCTGTTTTTT. It yields the protein CASRPRLAGNTGELFF.

V gene TRBV11-2 combines with J gene TRBJ2-2; 7 bases agree with TRBD1. Trimming at V came to 0 bases and at J to 15 bases, leaving 7 bases not matched to a gene. This CDR3 contains 13 residues. Looked up from germline, CDR1 is SGHAT and CDR2 is FQNNGV. The CDR3, as DNA: TGTGCCAGCAGCTTAGATGGAGACAGGGTCATGTTTTTT. This gives the protein CASSLDGDRVMFF.

V gene TRBV5-4 combines with J gene TRBJ2-3; 9 bases match TRBD2. Unmatched junction bases numbered 7, after V lost 3 bases and J lost 2 bases. The CDR3 length is 16 residues. Germline values: CDR1 SGHNT, CDR2 YYREEE (reference sequence). As DNA, the CDR3 is TGTGCCAGCAGCTGGGGACTAGCCGGTTCCACAGATACGCAGTATTTT. Protein: CASSWGLAGSTDTQYF.

This clone showed up just a few times. The chain recombines TRBV5-1 with TRBJ1-4, with D hard to call. The CDR3 contains 15 residues. V was shortened by 1 base and J by 0 bases, with 7 bases between the two germline ends. Germline CDR1 SGHRS, CDR2 YFSETQ. The CDR3 DNA is TGCGCCAGCAGCTTGTTATCTCCAACTAATGAAAAACTGTTTTTT. It encodes CASSLLSPTNEKLFF.

The chain's CDR3 is CASMAAGGAYEQYF. The CDR3 DNA follows: TGTGCCAGTATGGCAGCGGGGGGGGCCTACGAGCAGTACTTC. The gene calls are TRBV19 and TRBJ2-7, with 10 bases matching TRBD2. The CDR3 loop spans 14 amino acids. CDR1 and CDR2 from the germline V gene are LNHDA and SQIVND (reference sequence). Trimming removed 7 bases from V and 2 bases from J; junction bases left unmatched: 5.

CDR3 loop: CASTVRGNSPLHF. Here the CDR3 DNA reads TGTGCCAGCACCGTCAGGGGTAATTCACCCCTCCACTTT. This chain links TRBV13 with TRBJ1-6, with D possibly being TRBD1 (6 bases). Germline V gene lookup returns CDR1 PRHDT and CDR2 FYEKMQ (reference sequence). V was cut by 7 bases and J by 6 bases, with 10 bases left in between. The CDR3 covers 13 residues.

A single count supports this clone. The V and J genes are TRBV7-3 and TRBJ2-2, with unresolved D. Per germline, CDR1 SGHTA and CDR2 FQGTGA. This CDR3 is 15 amino acids long. V was shortened by 2 bases and J by 1 base, with 8 bases between the two germline ends. CDR3 residues: CASSLGQVNTGELFF. The CDR3 DNA reads as TGTGCCAGCAGCTTAGGGCAGGTGAACACCGGGGAGCTGTTTTTT.

The chain carries TRBV19 and TRBJ1-2; TRBD1 is a possible D gene (5 bases). The germline V gene has CDR1 LNHDA and CDR2 SQIVND (reference sequence). The V and J ends lost 3 bases and 4 bases respectively, with 18 bases between them. The CDR3 has 16 amino acids. CDR3 bases: TGTGCCAGTAGTATGGACACACTAATGCGGGGCTATGGCTACACCTTC. Translation gives CASSMDTLMRGYGYTF. Supplemented by reference TRBV19 and TRBJ1-2, the full variable domain reads DGGITQSPKYLFRKEGQNVTLSCEQNLNHDAMYWYRQDPGQGLRLIYYSQIVNDFQKGDIAEGYSVSREKKESFPLTVTSAQKNPTAFYLCASSMDTLMRGYGYTFGSGTRLTVV.